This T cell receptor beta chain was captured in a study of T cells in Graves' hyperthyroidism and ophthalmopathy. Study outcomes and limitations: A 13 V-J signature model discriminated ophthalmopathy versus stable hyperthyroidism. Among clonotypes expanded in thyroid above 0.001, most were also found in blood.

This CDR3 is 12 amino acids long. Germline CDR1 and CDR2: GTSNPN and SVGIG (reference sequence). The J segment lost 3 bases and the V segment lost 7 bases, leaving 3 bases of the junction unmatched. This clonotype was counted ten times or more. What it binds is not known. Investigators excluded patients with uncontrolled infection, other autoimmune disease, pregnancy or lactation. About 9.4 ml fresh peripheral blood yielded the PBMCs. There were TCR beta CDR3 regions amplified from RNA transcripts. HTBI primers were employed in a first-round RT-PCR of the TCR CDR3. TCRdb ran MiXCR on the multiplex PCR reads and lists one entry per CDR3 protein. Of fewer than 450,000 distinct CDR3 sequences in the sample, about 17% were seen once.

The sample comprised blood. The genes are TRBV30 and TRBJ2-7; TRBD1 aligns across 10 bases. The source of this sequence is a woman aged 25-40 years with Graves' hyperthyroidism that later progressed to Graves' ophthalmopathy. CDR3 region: CAFGQGDYEQYF. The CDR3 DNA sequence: TGTGCCTTCGGACAGGGGGACTACGAGCAGTACTTC.